This T cell receptor (beta chain) was identified in a study of cytomegalovirus exposure and HLA in healthy donors. TCRdb's table, derived via immunoSEQ multiplex PCR, lists solely in-frame clones and lacks some. The data show about 250,000 clones, just under 90% seen once. From germline, CDR1 is SGHRS and CDR2 YFSETQ. V dropped 0 bases and J dropped 3 bases, with 16 bases sitting between them. This CDR3 has 18 amino acids. Input material: PBMCs. The J gene is TRBJ1-6, the V gene TRBV5-1, with D perhaps TRBD1 (5 bases). This receptor was identified in a man younger than 35 in good health and CMV-seronegative. CDR3 protein: CASSLATGLIGYNSPLHF. CDR3 coding DNA: TGCGCCAGCAGCTTGGCTACGGGACTCATCGGCTATAATTCACCCCTCCACTTT.